The text below deals with one T cell receptor beta chain. Its specificity is not known. This entry belongs to a study of post-analysis software for immune sequencing data. Study conclusions and caveats: Versus controls, multiple sclerosis patients showed significantly lower diversity (normalized Chao1). In patients, about five TRBV segments were more frequent than in controls, with TRBV5-6, TRBV5-1 and TRBV20-1 among them.

Unique molecular identifiers featured in each of the TCR beta cDNA libraries. There were about 0.85 to 10 million T cells, and about 500,000 cDNA molecules came from them. TCRdb re-called the PCR reads through MiXCR, storing one row per CDR3 protein. The top ten hold 13% of the sample, which has roughly 410,000 distinct CDR3 sequences, approximately 38% seen once. The V gene end was trimmed by 5 bases and the J gene end by 7 bases; junction bases not matched to a gene: 10. Germline lookup yields CDR1 SEHNR and CDR2 FQNEAQ (reference sequence). This CDR3 is 15 amino acids long. The source material was blood. The gene calls are TRBV7-9 and TRBJ2-2; 7 nucleotides match TRBD1. The sequence derives from a girl aged 5-17 years with multiple sclerosis. The CDR3 loop reads CASSGYRGRDGELFF. Written as DNA, the CDR3 is TGTGCCAGCAGCGGATACAGGGGACGGGACGGGGAGCTGTTTTTT.